The source of this T cell receptor (beta chain) is a study of shared clonotypes between healthy human individuals. Turning to the study itself: The cohort comprised a couple of women and a few men. Their ages spanned 18 to 49 years.

Germline CDR1 and CDR2: MNHEY and SVGAGI. This CDR3 is built from 11 residues. V was pared by 7 bases and J by 4 bases, with 7 bases between. Assay: immunoSEQ multiplex PCR; the TCRdb copy retains only in-frame clones and omits some. The sample contains under 1,100,000 clones, about 74% of which appear only once. This clone showed up just once. The TCR was taken from a young man in good health. Sequences were obtained from memory CD4+ T cells sorted from blood. Stated subset: CD45RA-negative fraction. The rearrangement joins TRBV6-5 to TRBJ2-5; unclear D gene. CDR3 in amino acids: CASKIGETQYF. The CDR3 DNA follows: TGTGCCAGCAAAATAGGAGAGACCCAGTACTTC.